This section outlines one TCR beta chain sequence together with its context. Per germline, CDR1 LNHDA and CDR2 SQIVND (reference sequence). Trimming cost V 3 bases and J 8 bases, with 10 bases left between them. The CDR3 sequence is 12 residues long. The sample belongs to a study of T cell changes during pregnancy in multiple sclerosis. Profiled with immunoSEQ multiplex PCR; TCRdb holds only in-frame clones, not every one. This table has some 70,000 clones, approximately 92% appearing once. The sample was CD8+ T cells from peripheral blood mononuclear cells, taken in the third trimester of pregnancy. V gene TRBV19 combines with J gene TRBJ1-2, with D uncertain. The clonotype was recovered from a female donor in good health, enrolled as a control in a pregnancy study. The CDR3, as DNA: TGTGCCAGTAGTATCGGGTCGGCGGGCTACACCTTC. Amino acids: CASSIGSAGYTF.